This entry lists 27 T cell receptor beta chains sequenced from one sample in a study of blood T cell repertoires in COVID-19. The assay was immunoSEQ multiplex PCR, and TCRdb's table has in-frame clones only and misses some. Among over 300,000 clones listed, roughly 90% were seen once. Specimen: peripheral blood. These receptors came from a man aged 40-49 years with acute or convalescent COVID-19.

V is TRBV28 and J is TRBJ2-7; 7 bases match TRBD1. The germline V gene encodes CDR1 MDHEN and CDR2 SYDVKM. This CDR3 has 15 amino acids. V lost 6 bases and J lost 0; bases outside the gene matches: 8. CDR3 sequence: CASRQQGKSSYEQYF. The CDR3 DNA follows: TGTGCCAGCAGGCAACAGGGGAAGAGCTCCTACGAGCAGTACTTC. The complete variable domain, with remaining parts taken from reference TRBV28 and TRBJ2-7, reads DVKVTQSSRYLVKRTGEKVFLECVQDMDHENMFWYRQDPGLGLRLIYFSYDVKMKEKGDIPEGYSVSREKKERFSLILESASTNQTSMYLCASRQQGKSSYEQYFGPGTRLTVT.

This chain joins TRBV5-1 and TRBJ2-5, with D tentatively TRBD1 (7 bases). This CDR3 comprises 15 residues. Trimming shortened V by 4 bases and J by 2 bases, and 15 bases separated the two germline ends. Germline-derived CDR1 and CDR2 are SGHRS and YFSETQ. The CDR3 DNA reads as TGCGCCAGCAGCCCAGGGGGAGGCGGTCAAGAGACCCAGTACTTC. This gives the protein CASSPGGGGQETQYF. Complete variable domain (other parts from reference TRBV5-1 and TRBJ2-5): KAGVTQTPRYLIKTRGQQVTLSCSPISGHRSVSWYQQTPGQGLQFLFEYFSETQRNKGNFPGRFSGRQFSNSRSEMNVSTLELGDSALYLCASSPGGGGQETQYFGPGTRLLVL.

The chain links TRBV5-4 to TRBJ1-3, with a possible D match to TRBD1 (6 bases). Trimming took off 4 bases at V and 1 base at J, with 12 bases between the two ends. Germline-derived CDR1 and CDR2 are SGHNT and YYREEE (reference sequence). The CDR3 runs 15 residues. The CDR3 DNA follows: TGTGCCAGCAGCAAAGACGGGACATCTGGAAACACCATATATTTT. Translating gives CASSKDGTSGNTIYF.

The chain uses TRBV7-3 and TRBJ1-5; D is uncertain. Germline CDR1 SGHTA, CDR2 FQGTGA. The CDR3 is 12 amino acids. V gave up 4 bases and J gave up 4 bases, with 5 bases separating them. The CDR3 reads CASSSLNQPQHF. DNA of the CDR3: TGTGCCAGCAGCTCACTTAATCAGCCCCAGCATTTT.

The CDR3 region has the DNA TGTGCCAGCAGCCCAGGACAGAGCACAGATACGCAGTATTTT. Translating gives CASSPGQSTDTQYF. The chain has TRBV11-3 and TRBJ2-3, with TRBD1 as a possible D gene (6 bases). The CDR3 has 14 amino acids. V was clipped by 5 bases and J by 0 bases, with 9 bases between them. CDR1 is SGHNT and CDR2 is YENEEA in the germline V gene.

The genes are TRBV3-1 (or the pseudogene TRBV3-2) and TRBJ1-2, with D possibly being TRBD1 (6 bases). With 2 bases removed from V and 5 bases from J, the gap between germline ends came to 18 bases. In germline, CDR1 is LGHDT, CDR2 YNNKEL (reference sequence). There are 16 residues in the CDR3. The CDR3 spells CASSQPGTLVLYGYTF. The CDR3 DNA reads TGTGCCAGCAGCCAACCCGGGACACTCGTTCTATATGGCTACACCTTC.

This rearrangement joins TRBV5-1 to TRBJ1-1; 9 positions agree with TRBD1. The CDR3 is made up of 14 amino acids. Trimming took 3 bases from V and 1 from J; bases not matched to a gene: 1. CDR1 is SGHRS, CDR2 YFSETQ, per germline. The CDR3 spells CASSYRGPNTEAFF. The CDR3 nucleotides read TGCGCCAGCAGCTACAGGGGGCCGAACACTGAAGCTTTCTTT.

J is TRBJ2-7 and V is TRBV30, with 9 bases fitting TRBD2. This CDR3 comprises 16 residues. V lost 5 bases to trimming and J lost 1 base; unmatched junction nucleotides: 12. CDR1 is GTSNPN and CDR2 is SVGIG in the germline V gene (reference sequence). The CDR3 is CAWDPAGGLGSYEQYF. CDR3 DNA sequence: TGTGCCTGGGACCCAGCGGGAGGCCTGGGTTCCTACGAGCAGTACTTC.

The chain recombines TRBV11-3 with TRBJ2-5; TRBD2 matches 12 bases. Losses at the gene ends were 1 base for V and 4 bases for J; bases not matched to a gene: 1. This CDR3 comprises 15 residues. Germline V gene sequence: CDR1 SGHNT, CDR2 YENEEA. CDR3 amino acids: CASSLGGLAGETQYF. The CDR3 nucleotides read TGTGCCAGCAGCTTAGGGGGACTAGCGGGAGAGACCCAGTACTTC.

The CDR3 nucleotides read TGTGCCAGCAGTAGGGGGACCTATGGCTACACCTTC. Protein sequence: CASSRGTYGYTF. The chain carries TRBV2 and TRBJ1-2, with a weak D call TRBD1 (6 bases). Germline values: CDR1 SNHLY, CDR2 FYNNEI. The CDR3 consists of 12 residues. Trimming took 5 bases from V and 4 from J, leaving 8 bases between them.

The chain's CDR3 is CASGENTEAFF. DNA for the CDR3: TGTGCCAGCGGAGAAAACACTGAAGCTTTCTTT. V gene TRBV4-2 combines with J gene TRBJ1-1; D is undetermined. The CDR3 is 11 amino acids. Trimming took 8 bases from V and 2 from J, leaving 6 bases between them. The germline CDR1 and CDR2 sequences are LGHNA and YNFKEQ.

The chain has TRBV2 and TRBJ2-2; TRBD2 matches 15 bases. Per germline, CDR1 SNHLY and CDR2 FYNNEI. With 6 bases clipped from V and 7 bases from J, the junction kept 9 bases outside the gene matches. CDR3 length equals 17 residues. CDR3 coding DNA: TGTGCCAGCAGGGGACTAGCGGGAGGATCCTCAGTCGGGGAGCTGTTTTTT. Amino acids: CASRGLAGGSSVGELFF.

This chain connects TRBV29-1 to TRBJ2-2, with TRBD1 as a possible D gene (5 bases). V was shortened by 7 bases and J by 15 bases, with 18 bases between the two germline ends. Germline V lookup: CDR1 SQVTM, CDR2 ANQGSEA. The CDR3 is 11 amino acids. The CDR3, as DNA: TGCAGCGGCCCCGGGCGTCCGACAGTGTTTTTT. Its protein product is CSGPGRPTVFF.

CDR3 bases: TGTGCCAGCAGGAAAGGGACAGGGGGACAGCCCCAGCATTTT. This encodes CASRKGTGGQPQHF. The chain recombines TRBV2 with TRBJ1-5; 11 bases are shared with TRBD1. Trimming at V came to 6 bases and at J to 7 bases, leaving 5 bases not matched to a gene. The CDR3 contains 14 residues. Germline V gene sequence: CDR1 SNHLY, CDR2 FYNNEI.

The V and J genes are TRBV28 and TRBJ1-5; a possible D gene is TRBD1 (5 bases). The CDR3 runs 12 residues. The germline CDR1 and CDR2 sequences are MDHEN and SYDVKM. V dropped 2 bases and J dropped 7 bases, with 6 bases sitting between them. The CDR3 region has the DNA TGTGCCAGCAGTTTAAACAGGCAGCCCCAGCATTTT. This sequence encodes CASSLNRQPQHF.

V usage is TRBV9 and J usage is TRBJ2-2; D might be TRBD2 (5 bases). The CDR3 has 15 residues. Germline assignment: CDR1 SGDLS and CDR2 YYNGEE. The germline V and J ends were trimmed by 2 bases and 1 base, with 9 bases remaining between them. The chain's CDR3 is CASSVGGENTGELFF. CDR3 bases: TGTGCCAGCAGCGTTGGAGGAGAGAACACCGGGGAGCTGTTTTTT.

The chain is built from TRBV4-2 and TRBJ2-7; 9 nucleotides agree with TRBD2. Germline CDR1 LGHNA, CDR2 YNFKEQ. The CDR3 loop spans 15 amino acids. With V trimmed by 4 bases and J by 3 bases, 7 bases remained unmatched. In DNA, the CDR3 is TGTGCCAGCAGCCTCGGGGCTAGCGGGATCTACGAGCAGTACTTC. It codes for CASSLGASGIYEQYF.

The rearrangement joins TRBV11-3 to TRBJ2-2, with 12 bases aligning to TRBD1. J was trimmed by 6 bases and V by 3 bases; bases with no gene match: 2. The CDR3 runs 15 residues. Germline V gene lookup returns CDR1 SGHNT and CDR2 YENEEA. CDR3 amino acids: CASSFGTGGPGELFF. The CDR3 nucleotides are TGTGCCAGCAGCTTCGGGACAGGGGGCCCCGGGGAGCTGTTTTTT.

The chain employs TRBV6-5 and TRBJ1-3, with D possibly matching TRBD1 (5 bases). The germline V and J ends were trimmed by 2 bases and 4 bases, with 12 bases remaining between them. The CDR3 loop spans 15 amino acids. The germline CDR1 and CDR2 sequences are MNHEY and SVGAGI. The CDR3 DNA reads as TGTGCCAGCAGTTACGCAGGCAGGGCCGGAAACACCATATATTTT. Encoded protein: CASSYAGRAGNTIYF.

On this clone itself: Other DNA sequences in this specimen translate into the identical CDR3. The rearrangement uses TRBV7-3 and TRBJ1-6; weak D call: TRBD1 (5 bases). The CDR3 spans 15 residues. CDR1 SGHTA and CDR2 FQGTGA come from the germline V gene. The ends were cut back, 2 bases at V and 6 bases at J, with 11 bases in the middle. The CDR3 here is CASSLRQGSNSPLHF. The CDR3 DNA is TGTGCCAGCAGCTTACGTCAGGGCTCTAATTCACCCCTCCACTTT. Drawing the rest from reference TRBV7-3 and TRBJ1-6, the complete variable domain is GAGVSQTPSNKVTEKGKYVELRCDPISGHTALYWYRQSLGQGPEFLIYFQGTGAADDSGLPNDRFFAVRPEGSVSTLKIQRTERGDSAVYLCASSLRQGSNSPLHFGNGTRLTVT.

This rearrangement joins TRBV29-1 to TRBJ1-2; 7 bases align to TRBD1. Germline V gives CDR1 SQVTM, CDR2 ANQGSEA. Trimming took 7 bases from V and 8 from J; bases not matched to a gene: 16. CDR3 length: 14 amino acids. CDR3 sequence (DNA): TGCAGCGCCGGACAGGTTTCCCCCTTTCGCGGCTACACCTTC. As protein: CSAGQVSPFRGYTF.

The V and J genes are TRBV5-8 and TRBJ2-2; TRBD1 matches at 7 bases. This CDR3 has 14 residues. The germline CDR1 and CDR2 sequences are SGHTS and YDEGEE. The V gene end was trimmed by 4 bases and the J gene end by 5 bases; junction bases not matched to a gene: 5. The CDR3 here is CASSRDRGTGELFF. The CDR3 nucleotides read TGTGCCAGCAGCCGGGACAGAGGGACCGGGGAGCTGTTTTTT.

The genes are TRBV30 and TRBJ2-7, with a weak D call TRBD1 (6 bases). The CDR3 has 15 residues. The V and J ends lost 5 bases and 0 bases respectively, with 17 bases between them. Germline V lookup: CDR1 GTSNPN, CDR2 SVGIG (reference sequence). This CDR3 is CAWDAILGHSYEQYF. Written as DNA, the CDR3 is TGTGCCTGGGATGCCATACTGGGACACTCCTACGAGCAGTACTTC.

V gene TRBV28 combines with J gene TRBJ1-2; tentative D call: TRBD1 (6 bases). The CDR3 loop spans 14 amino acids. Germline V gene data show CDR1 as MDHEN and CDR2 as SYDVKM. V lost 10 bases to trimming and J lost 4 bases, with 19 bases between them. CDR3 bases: TGTGCCACCGCTACGGGGGGCCCGATCTATGGCTACACCTTC. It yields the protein CATATGGPIYGYTF.

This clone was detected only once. CDR3 DNA: TGTGCCAGCAGGCAGGGTAGGGCCTATAATTCACCCCTCCACTTT. Translated, it gives CASRQGRAYNSPLHF. The chain employs TRBV28 and TRBJ1-6; D perhaps matches TRBD1 (5 bases). This CDR3 comprises 15 residues. Trimming pared 6 bases from V and 2 bases from J, leaving 11 bases between. Germline V gives CDR1 MDHEN, CDR2 SYDVKM.

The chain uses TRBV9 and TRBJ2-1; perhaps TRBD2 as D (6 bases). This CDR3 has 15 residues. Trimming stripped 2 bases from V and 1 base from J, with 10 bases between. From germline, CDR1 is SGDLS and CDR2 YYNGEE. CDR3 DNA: TGTGCCAGCAGCGTGCGGGGTGAGTCCTACAATGAGCAGTTCTTC. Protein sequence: CASSVRGESYNEQFF. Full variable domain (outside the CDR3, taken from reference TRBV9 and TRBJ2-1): DSGVTQTPKHLITATGQRVTLRCSPRSGDLSVYWYQQSLDQGLQFLIQYYNGEERAKGNILERFSAQQFPDLHSELNLSSLELGDSALYFCASSVRGESYNEQFFGPGTRLTVL.

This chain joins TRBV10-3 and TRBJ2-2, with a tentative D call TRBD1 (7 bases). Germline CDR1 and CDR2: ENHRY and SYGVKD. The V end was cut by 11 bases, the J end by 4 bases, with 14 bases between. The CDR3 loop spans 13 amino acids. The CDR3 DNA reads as TGTGCCGCCCGACAGGGAGGCACCGGGGAGCTGTTTTTT. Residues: CAARQGGTGELFF.